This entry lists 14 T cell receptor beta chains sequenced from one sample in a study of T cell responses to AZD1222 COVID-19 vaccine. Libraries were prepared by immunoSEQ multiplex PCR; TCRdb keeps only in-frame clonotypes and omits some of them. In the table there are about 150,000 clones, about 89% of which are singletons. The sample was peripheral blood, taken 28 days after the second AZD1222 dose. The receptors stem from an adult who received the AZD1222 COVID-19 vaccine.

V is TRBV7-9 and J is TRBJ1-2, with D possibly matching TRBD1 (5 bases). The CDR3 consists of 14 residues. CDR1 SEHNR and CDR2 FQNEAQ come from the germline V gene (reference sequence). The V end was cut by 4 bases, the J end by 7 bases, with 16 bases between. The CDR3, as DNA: TGTGCCAGCAGCTCGAGATGGGTTGGGGGTGGCTACACCTTC. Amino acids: CASSSRWVGGGYTF.

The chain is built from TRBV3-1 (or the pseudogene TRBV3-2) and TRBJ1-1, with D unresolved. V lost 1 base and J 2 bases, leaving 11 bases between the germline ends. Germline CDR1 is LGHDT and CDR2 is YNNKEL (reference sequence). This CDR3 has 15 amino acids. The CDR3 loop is CASSQVRPSNTEAFF. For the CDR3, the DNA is TGTGCCAGCAGCCAAGTGCGCCCTTCAAACACTGAAGCTTTCTTT.

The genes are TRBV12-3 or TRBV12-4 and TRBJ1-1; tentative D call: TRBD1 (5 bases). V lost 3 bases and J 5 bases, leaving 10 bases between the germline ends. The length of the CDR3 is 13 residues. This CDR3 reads CASSLGVGTEAFF. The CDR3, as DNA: TGTGCCAGCAGTTTGGGGGTAGGAACTGAAGCTTTCTTT.

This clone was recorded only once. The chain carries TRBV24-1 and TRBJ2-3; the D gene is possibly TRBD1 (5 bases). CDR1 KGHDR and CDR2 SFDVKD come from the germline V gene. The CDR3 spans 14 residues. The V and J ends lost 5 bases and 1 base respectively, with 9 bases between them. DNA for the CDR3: TGTGCCACCAGTGGTGGCAGGGGCACAGATACGCAGTATTTT. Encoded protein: CATSGGRGTDTQYF.

The CDR3 loop is CASSPRDQGPTDTQYF. The CDR3 DNA follows: TGTGCCAGCAGCCCCCGAGATCAGGGACCCACAGATACGCAGTATTTT. The chain is built from TRBV9 and TRBJ2-3, with D possibly called TRBD1 or TRBD2 (5 bases each). The CDR3 is 16 residues long. Between the trimmed V and J ends, which lost 4 bases and 2 bases, there was a span of 17 bases. Germline CDR1 reads SGDLS; CDR2 reads YYNGEE.

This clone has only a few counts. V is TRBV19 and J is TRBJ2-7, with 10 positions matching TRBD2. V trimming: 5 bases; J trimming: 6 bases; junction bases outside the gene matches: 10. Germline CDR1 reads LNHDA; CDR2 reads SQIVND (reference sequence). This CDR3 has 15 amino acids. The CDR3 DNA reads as TGTGCCAGTAGTGCGCAGGCTAGCGGGAGAGGCGAGCAGTACTTC. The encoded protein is CASSAQASGRGEQYF.

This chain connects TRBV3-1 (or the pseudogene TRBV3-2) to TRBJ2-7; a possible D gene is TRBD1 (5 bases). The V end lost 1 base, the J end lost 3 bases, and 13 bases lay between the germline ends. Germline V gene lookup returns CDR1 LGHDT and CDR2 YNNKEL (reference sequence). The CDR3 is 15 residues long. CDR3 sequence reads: CASSQGRGVGYEQYF. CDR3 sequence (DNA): TGTGCCAGCAGCCAAGGAAGGGGCGTGGGCTACGAGCAGTACTTC.

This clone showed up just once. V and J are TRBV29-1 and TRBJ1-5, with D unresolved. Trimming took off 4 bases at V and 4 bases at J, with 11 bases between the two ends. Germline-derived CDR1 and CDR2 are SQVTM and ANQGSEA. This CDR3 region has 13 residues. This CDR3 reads CSVGDEGNQPQHF. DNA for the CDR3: TGCAGCGTTGGGGATGAGGGTAATCAGCCCCAGCATTTT.

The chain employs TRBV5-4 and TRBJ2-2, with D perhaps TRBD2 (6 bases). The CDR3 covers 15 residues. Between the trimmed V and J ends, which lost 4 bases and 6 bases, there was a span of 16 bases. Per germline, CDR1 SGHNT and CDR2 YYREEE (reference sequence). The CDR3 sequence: CASSVVGGAAGELFF. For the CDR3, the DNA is TGTGCCAGCAGCGTAGTGGGAGGCGCGGCCGGGGAGCTGTTTTTT.

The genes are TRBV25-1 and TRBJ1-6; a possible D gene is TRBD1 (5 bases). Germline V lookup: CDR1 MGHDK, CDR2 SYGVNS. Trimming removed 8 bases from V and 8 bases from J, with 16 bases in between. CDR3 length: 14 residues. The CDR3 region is CASSWGRAYSPLHF. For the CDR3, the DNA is TGTGCCAGCTCATGGGGCAGAGCTTATTCACCCCTCCACTTT.

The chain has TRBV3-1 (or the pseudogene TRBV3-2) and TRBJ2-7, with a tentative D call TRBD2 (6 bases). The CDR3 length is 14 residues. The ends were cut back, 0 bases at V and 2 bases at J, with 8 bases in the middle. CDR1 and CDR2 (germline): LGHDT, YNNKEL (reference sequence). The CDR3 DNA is TGTGCCAGCAGCCAAGATCGGGGGACCTACGAGCAGTACTTC. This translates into CASSQDRGTYEQYF.

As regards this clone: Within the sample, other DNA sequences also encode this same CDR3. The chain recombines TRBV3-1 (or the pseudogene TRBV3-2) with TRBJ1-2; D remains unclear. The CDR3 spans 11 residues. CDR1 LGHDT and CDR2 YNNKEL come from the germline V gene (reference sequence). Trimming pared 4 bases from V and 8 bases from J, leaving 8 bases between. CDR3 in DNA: TGTGCCAGCAGCCCAGGACGGGGCTACACCTTC. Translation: CASSPGRGYTF.

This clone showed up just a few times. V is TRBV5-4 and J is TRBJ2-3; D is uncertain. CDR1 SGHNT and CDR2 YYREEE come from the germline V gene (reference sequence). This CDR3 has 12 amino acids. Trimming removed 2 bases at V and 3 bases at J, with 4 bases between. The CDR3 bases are TGTGCCAGCAGCTTAAATACAGATACGCAGTATTTT. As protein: CASSLNTDTQYF.

CDR3 protein: CASSGRKREKLFF. CDR3 DNA: TGCGCCAGCTCGGGACGAAAAAGGGAAAAACTGTTTTTT. The V and J genes are TRBV4-1 and TRBJ1-4; perhaps TRBD1 as D (5 bases). The CDR3 is 13 residues long. Germline assignment: CDR1 MGHRA and CDR2 YSYEKL. Between the trimmed V and J ends, which lost 8 bases and 8 bases, there was a span of 15 bases.